These 9 T cell receptor beta chains came from one sample sequenced in a study of beta chain features in type 1 diabetes. General study results and limits: Patients with Type 1 diabetes showed moderately but significantly shorter TCRB CDR3s in all four CD4+ subsets.

Which antigens these TCRs recognize remains unknown. Sequenced material consisted of expressed TCRB transcripts (all of the isolated RNA was reverse transcribed). Measured with immunoSEQ multiplex PCR; TCRdb has only the in-frame clones, and not every one. The data hold a few hundred thousand clones, with roughly 24% observed a single time. The material sequenced was naive CD4+ T cells from blood. These receptors came from a woman under 40 with type 1 diabetes.

This clone was observed a few times. The chain links TRBV28 to TRBJ1-5, with D possibly TRBD1 on 6 matching bases. Germline V gene data show CDR1 as MDHEN and CDR2 as SYDVKM. V lost 4 bases to trimming and J lost 7 bases, with 17 bases between them. CDR3 length: 15 residues. CDR3 protein: CASSSPQGLGQPQHF. The CDR3 region has the DNA TGTGCCAGCAGTTCCCCTCAGGGGCTAGGGCAGCCCCAGCATTTT. Full variable domain (rest looked up from reference TRBV28 and TRBJ1-5): DVKVTQSSRYLVKRTGEKVFLECVQDMDHENMFWYRQDPGLGLRLIYFSYDVKMKEKGDIPEGYSVSREKKERFSLILESASTNQTSMYLCASSSPQGLGQPQHFGDGTRLSIL.

This clone turned up a few times. V usage is TRBV29-1 and J usage is TRBJ1-1; D is ambiguous. CDR3 size: 12 residues. Looked up from germline, CDR1 is SQVTM and CDR2 is ANQGSEA. The V end lost 4 bases, the J end lost 6 bases, and 12 bases lay between the germline ends. CDR3 region: CSVVRGLAEAFF. As DNA, the CDR3 is TGCAGCGTTGTCCGTGGACTCGCTGAAGCTTTCTTT.

The chain recombines TRBV14 with TRBJ2-1; 10 bases match TRBD2. The V segment lost 0 bases and the J segment 8 bases; nucleotides outside the gene matches: 4. CDR3 length equals 15 residues. Germline CDR1 reads SGHDN; CDR2 reads FVKESK. In DNA, the CDR3 is TGTGCCAGCAGCCAAGAAGCGGGAGGGGTAGATGAGCAGTTCTTC. This encodes CASSQEAGGVDEQFF.

This clone has more than one count but fewer than ten. The chain uses TRBV7-9 and TRBJ1-1; no definite D call. CDR3 length equals 15 residues. CDR1 and CDR2 from the germline V gene are SEHNR and FQNEAQ (reference sequence). With 7 bases removed from V and 2 bases from J, the gap between germline ends came to 17 bases. CDR3 amino acids: CASTLSRGLNTEAFF. The CDR3 nucleotides are TGTGCCAGCACCCTATCCCGAGGGCTCAACACTGAAGCTTTCTTT.

The chain carries TRBV2 and TRBJ2-1; 13 bases are a match to TRBD2. The CDR3 has 14 residues. Losses at the gene ends were 6 bases for V and 10 bases for J; bases not matched to a gene: 6. CDR1 and CDR2 (germline): SNHLY, FYNNEI. In nucleotides, the CDR3 is TGTGCCAGCAGGCCCGGGACTAGCGGGATAGAGCAGTTCTTC. This gives the protein CASRPGTSGIEQFF. The full variable domain, its missing parts supplied by reference TRBV2 and TRBJ2-1, is EPEVTQTPSHQVTQMGQEVILRCVPISNHLYFYWYRQILGQKVEFLVSFYNNEISEKSEIFDDQFSVERPDGSNFTLKIRSTKLEDSAMYFCASRPGTSGIEQFFGPGTRLTVL.

The V call is TRBV11-1, the J call TRBJ2-4; the D is unclear. The CDR3 spans 16 residues. Germline values: CDR1 SGHAT, CDR2 FQDESV (reference sequence). V shed 1 base and J shed 0 bases, with 10 bases lying between them. Written as DNA, the CDR3 is TGTGCCAGCAGCTTAGGTCCTTCCTTAGCCAAAAACATTCAGTACTTC. Amino acid sequence: CASSLGPSLAKNIQYF.

This clone occurred a few times. V and J are TRBV28 and TRBJ1-4; D is ambiguous. This CDR3 comprises 15 residues. Germline-derived CDR1 and CDR2 are MDHEN and SYDVKM. V lost 5 bases, J lost 0 bases, and 10 bases lay in between. CDR3 DNA: TGTGCCAGCAGTGCCAACATTGCAACTAATGAAAAACTGTTTTTT. Translation gives CASSANIATNEKLFF.

A few counts support this clone. CDR3 residues: CASTKTGSSYEQYF. DNA of the CDR3: TGTGCCAGCACGAAGACAGGTAGCTCCTACGAGCAGTACTTC. The rearrangement links TRBV9 to TRBJ2-7; D is perhaps TRBD1 (6 bases). This CDR3 comprises 14 residues. V lost 6 bases and J lost 0, with 13 bases in between. CDR1 SGDLS and CDR2 YYNGEE come from the germline V gene.

This clone was found a few times. The chain recombines TRBV2 with TRBJ2-7; D not resolved. CDR1 is SNHLY and CDR2 is FYNNEI in the germline V gene. V lost 4 bases to trimming and J lost 3 bases, with 4 bases between them. The CDR3 runs 11 residues. The CDR3 nucleotides are TGTGCCAGCAGTGCAGGCTACGAGCAGTACTTC. Residues: CASSAGYEQYF.